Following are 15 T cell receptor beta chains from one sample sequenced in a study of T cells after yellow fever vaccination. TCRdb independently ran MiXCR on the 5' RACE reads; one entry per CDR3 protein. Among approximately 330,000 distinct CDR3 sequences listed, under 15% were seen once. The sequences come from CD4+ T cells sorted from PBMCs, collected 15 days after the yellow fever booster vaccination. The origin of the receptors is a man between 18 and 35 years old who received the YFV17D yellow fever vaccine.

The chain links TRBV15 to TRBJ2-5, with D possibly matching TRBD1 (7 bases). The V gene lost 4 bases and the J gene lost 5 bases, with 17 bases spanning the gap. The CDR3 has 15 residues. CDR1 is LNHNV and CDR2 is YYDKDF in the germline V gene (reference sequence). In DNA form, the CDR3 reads TGTGCCACCAGCACAGGGGGGCAGGGGTATGAGACCCAGTACTTC. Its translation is CATSTGGQGYETQYF.

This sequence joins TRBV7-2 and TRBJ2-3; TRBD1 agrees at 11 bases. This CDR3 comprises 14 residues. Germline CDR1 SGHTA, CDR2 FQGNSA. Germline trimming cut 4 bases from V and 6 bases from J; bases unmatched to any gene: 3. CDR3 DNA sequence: TGTGCCAGCAGCTCGGACAGGGGGCCCGATACGCAGTATTTT. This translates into CASSSDRGPDTQYF.

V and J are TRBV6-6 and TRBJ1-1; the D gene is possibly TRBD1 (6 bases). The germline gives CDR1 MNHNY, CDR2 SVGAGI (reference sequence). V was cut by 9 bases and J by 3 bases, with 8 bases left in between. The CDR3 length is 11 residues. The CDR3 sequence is CASAGDTEAFF. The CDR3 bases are TGTGCCAGTGCAGGGGACACTGAAGCTTTCTTT.

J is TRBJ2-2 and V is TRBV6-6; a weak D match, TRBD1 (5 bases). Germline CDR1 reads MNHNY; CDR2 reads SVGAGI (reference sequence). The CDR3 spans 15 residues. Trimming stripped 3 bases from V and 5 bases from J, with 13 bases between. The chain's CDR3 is CASSYSQGWTGELFF. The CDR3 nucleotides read TGTGCCAGCAGTTATTCGCAGGGTTGGACCGGGGAGCTGTTTTTT.

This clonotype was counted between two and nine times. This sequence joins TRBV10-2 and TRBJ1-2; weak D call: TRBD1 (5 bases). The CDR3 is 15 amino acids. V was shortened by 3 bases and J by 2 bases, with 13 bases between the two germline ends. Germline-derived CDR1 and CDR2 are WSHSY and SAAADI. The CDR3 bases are TGCGCCAGCAGTGAAGGGCCGGGGGAGAACTATGGCTACACCTTC. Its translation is CASSEGPGENYGYTF.

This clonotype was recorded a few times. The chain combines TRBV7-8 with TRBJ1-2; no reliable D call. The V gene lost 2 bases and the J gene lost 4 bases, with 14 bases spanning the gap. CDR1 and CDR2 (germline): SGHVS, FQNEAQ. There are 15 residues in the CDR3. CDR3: CASSLQGQASYGYTF. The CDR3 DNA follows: TGTGCCAGCAGCTTACAAGGCCAGGCAAGCTATGGCTACACCTTC.

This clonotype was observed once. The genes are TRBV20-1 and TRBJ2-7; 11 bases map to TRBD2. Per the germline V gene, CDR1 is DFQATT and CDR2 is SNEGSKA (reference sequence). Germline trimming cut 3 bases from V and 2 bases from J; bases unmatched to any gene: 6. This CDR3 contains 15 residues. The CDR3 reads CSASGRLAGTYEQYF. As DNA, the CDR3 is TGCAGTGCTAGTGGGCGACTAGCGGGGACCTACGAGCAGTACTTC.

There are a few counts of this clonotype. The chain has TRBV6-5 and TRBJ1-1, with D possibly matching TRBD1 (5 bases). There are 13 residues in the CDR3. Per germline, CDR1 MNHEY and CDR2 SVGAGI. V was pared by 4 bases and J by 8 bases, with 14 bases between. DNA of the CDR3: TGTGCCAGCAGTTTCCCCGGGACGCGGGAAGCTTTCTTT. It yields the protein CASSFPGTREAFF.

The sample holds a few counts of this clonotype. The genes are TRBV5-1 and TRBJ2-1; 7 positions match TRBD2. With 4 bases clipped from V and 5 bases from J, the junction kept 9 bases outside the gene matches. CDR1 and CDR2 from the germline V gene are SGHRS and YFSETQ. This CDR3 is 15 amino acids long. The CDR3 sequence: CASSNPPSGHNEQFF. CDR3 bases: TGCGCCAGCAGCAATCCCCCTAGCGGCCACAATGAGCAGTTCTTC.

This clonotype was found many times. CDR3 sequence reads: CASSLGVSSYNEQFF. The DNA of the CDR3 is TGCGCCAGCAGCTTGGGGGTGTCCTCCTACAATGAGCAGTTCTTC. This rearrangement joins TRBV5-1 to TRBJ2-1; D is uncertain. The length of the CDR3 is 15 residues. Trimming took 0 bases from V and 0 from J, leaving 7 bases between them. Per germline, CDR1 SGHRS and CDR2 YFSETQ. The whole variable domain, filled in from reference TRBV5-1 and TRBJ2-1, reads KAGVTQTPRYLIKTRGQQVTLSCSPISGHRSVSWYQQTPGQGLQFLFEYFSETQRNKGNFPGRFSGRQFSNSRSEMNVSTLELGDSALYLCASSLGVSSYNEQFFGPGTRLTVL.

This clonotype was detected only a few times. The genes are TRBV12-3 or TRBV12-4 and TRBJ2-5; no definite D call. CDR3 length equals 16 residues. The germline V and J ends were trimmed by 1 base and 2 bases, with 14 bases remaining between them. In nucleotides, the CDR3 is TGTGCCAGCAGTTTAGTTCCCAGCCGGCGGCAAGAGACCCAGTACTTC. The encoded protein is CASSLVPSRRQETQYF.

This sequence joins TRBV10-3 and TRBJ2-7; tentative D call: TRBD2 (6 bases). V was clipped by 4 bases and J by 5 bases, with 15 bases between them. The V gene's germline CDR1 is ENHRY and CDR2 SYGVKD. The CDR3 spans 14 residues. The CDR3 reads CAISVGGGADEQYV. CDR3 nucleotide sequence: TGTGCCATCAGTGTCGGGGGAGGCGCCGACGAGCAGTACGTC.

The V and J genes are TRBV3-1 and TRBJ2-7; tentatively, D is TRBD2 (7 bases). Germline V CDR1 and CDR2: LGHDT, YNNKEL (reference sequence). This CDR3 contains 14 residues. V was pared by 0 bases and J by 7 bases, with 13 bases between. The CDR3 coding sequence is TGTGCCAGCAGCCAAGAGGCGGGGGCGGGGGAGCAGTACGTC. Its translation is CASSQEAGAGEQYV.

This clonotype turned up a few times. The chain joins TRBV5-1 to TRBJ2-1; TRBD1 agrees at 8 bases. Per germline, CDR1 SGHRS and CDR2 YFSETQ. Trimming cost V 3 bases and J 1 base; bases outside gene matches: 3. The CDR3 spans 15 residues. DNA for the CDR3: TGCGCCAGCAGCTCCCGACAGGGGTCCTACAATGAGCAGTTCTTC. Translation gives CASSSRQGSYNEQFF.

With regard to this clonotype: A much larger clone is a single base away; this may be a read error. CDR3 amino acids: CASSSGLAGVTDTQYF. The CDR3 bases are TGTGCCAGCAGCTCGGGACTAGCGGGGGTCACAGATACGCAGTATTTT. The V call is TRBV7-3, the J call TRBJ2-3; 14 positions match TRBD2. V trimming: 4 bases; J trimming: 2 bases; junction bases outside the gene matches: 2. The germline gives CDR1 SGHTA, CDR2 FQGTGA. The CDR3 has 16 amino acids.